The 20 T cell receptor beta chains given below trace back to one sample, sequenced in a study of blood T cells in healthy people across ages. Alongside a J-beta primer mix, a sample-barcoded 5' primer served in a second PCR lasting roughly 6 to 12 cycles. Each CDR3 protein is one row after TCRdb ran MiXCR on the 5' RACE reads. This table holds roughly 790,000 distinct CDR3 sequences, more than 40% found once. What was sequenced was blood. The receptors here all came from a woman in her sixties in good health.

The V and J genes are TRBV29-1 and TRBJ2-3; 13 bases align to TRBD2. CDR1 and CDR2 (germline): SQVTM, ANQGSEA. The CDR3 consists of 13 residues. The J segment lost 4 bases and the V segment lost 8 bases, leaving 3 bases of the junction unmatched. The CDR3, as DNA: TGCAGCCTCGGGACTAGCGGGGCAGATACGCAGTATTTT. This sequence encodes CSLGTSGADTQYF.

This chain uses TRBV6-1 with TRBJ1-5; D is uncertain. This CDR3 spans 15 amino acids. V was trimmed by 1 base and J by 0 bases, leaving 7 bases between them. The germline gives CDR1 MNHNS, CDR2 SASEGT. CDR3 sequence: CASSEGRHSNQPQHF. The CDR3 DNA reads as TGTGCCAGCAGTGAAGGGCGGCATAGCAATCAGCCCCAGCATTTT.

This clonotype was detected only a few times. The chain employs TRBV5-1 and TRBJ2-3, with 11 bases fitting TRBD2. Germline assignment: CDR1 SGHRS and CDR2 YFSETQ. Germline trimming cut 1 base from V and 5 bases from J; bases unmatched to any gene: 9. There are 17 residues in the CDR3. CDR3 sequence: CASSLPSTSGNGDTQYF. CDR3 nucleotide sequence: TGCGCCAGCAGCTTGCCCTCGACTAGCGGGAATGGAGATACGCAGTATTTT.

V gene TRBV4-2 combines with J gene TRBJ2-7; the D gene is possibly TRBD2 (5 bases). Germline CDR1 LGHNA, CDR2 YNFKEQ. This CDR3 region has 16 residues. V was pared by 0 bases and J by 4 bases, with 16 bases between. DNA of the CDR3: TGTGCCAGCAGCCAAGATGTGGGAGTCGAAATTTACGAGCAGTACTTC. Its protein product is CASSQDVGVEIYEQYF.

V gene TRBV7-3 combines with J gene TRBJ2-1; 7 nucleotides agree with TRBD2. Trimming cost V 5 bases and J 4 bases; bases outside gene matches: 11. Germline values: CDR1 SGHTA, CDR2 FQGTGA. The CDR3 totals 16 residues. The CDR3 coding sequence is TGTGCCAGCAGCCCGGCGGGGGAGCTGACGTACAATGAGCAGTTCTTC. Amino acids: CASSPAGELTYNEQFF. The variable domain in full, with the rest retrieved from reference TRBV7-3 and TRBJ2-1, is GAGVSQTPSNKVTEKGKYVELRCDPISGHTALYWYRQSLGQGPEFLIYFQGTGAADDSGLPNDRFFAVRPEGSVSTLKIQRTERGDSAVYLCASSPAGELTYNEQFFGPGTRLTVL.

This clonotype was seen a handful of times. This chain joins TRBV9 and TRBJ2-3; TRBD1 is a possible D gene (6 bases). The CDR3 length is 16 residues. CDR1 is SGDLS, CDR2 YYNGEE, per germline. Trimming cost V 0 bases and J 4 bases, with 15 bases left between them. The CDR3 spells CASSVEAGGGPDTQYF. The CDR3 bases are TGTGCCAGCAGCGTAGAAGCTGGGGGCGGACCAGATACGCAGTATTTT.

As DNA, the CDR3 is TGTGCCAGCGGCACCGGGACAGGGGAGGGTCAGCCCCAGCATTTT. Amino acid sequence: CASGTGTGEGQPQHF. This rearrangement joins TRBV6-5 to TRBJ1-5; 10 bases align to TRBD1. Germline trimming cut 8 bases from V and 6 bases from J; bases unmatched to any gene: 10. Germline CDR1 is MNHEY and CDR2 is SVGAGI. The CDR3 runs to 15 residues.

This clonotype came up once. The chain couples TRBV28 to TRBJ1-6; TRBD1 aligns across 7 bases. CDR1 MDHEN and CDR2 SYDVKM come from the germline V gene. Germline trimming cut 0 bases from V and 9 bases from J; bases unmatched to any gene: 8. The length of the CDR3 is 16 residues. The CDR3: CASSLWIGAGGSPLHF. The CDR3 DNA is TGTGCCAGCAGTTTATGGATTGGGGCAGGGGGTTCACCCCTCCACTTT.

The chain is built from TRBV5-8 and TRBJ2-5, with D possibly being TRBD2 (6 bases). The CDR3 totals 15 residues. Trimming shortened V by 4 bases and J by 2 bases, and 15 bases separated the two germline ends. The germline CDR1 and CDR2 sequences are SGHTS and YDEGEE. CDR3 DNA sequence: TGTGCCAGCAGCCCTCCGGGAGCCTCGCAAGAGACCCAGTACTTC. Protein: CASSPPGASQETQYF. Drawing the rest from reference TRBV5-8 and TRBJ2-5, the complete variable domain is EAGVTQSPTHLIKTRGQQATLRCSPISGHTSVYWYQQALGLGLQFLLWYDEGEERNRGNFPPRFSGRQFPNYSSELNVNALELEDSALYLCASSPPGASQETQYFGPGTRLLVL.

In this sample, this clonotype turned up many times. The J gene is TRBJ1-2, the V gene TRBV7-2; 8 nucleotides agree with TRBD1. V lost 6 bases to trimming and J lost 3 bases; unmatched junction nucleotides: 6. Per the germline V gene, CDR1 is SGHTA and CDR2 is FQGNSA. The CDR3 is 14 residues long. The CDR3 coding sequence is TGTGCCAGCAGTCGAAAGACAGGGGACTATGGCTACACCTTC. Protein sequence: CASSRKTGDYGYTF.

This clonotype was counted a single time. This could be a read error, since a much larger clone is one nucleotide away. V gene TRBV20-1 combines with J gene TRBJ2-1; possible D gene TRBD2, 6 bases. Germline V lookup: CDR1 DFQATT, CDR2 SNEGSKA (reference sequence). This CDR3 spans 14 amino acids. CDR3 sequence (DNA): TGCACCGCAGTTGCTAGCGTAGATAGGGATGAGCAGTTCTTC. It encodes CTAVASVDRDEQFF.

This clonotype has just a few counts. The chain uses TRBV20-1 and TRBJ2-5, with a weak D call TRBD1 (5 bases). The closer fit of TRBJ2-1 to the DNA end suggests the J call may be wrong. Germline CDR1 and CDR2: DFQATT and SNEGSKA (reference sequence). CDR3 length: 12 amino acids. For the CDR3, the DNA is TGCAGTGCTCGAACAGGAGAAGAGACCCAGTTCTTC. Translation: CSARTGEETQFF.

This chain connects TRBV10-3 to TRBJ2-3, with 9 bases matching TRBD1. CDR1 and CDR2 (germline): ENHRY, SYGVKD. V lost 4 bases and J lost 6; bases outside the gene matches: 14. The CDR3 extends over 17 amino acids. The CDR3 nucleotides read TGTGCCATCAGTGCCAAACCGGGACAGGGCCCGGGTGATACGCAGTATTTT. Residues: CAISAKPGQGPGDTQYF.

This clonotype was recorded a few times. The CDR3 protein is CSVGQGAGLGEKLFF. The CDR3 nucleotides read TGCAGCGTTGGACAGGGGGCCGGTTTAGGGGAAAAACTGTTTTTT. The chain is built from TRBV29-1 and TRBJ1-4; 10 positions match TRBD1. The CDR3 is 15 amino acids. From germline, CDR1 is SQVTM and CDR2 ANQGSEA. The trim removed 4 bases at V and 8 bases at J, leaving 10 bases unmatched. The whole variable domain, remainder taken from reference TRBV29-1 and TRBJ1-4, is SAVISQKPSRDICQRGTSLTIQCQVDSQVTMMFWYRQQPGQSLTLIATANQGSEATYESGFVIDKFPISRPNLTFSTLTVSNMSPEDSSIYLCSVGQGAGLGEKLFFGSGTQLSVL.

The chain joins TRBV20-1 to TRBJ2-5; the match to TRBD2 covers 8 bases. Gene TRBJ2-7 matches the end of the DNA better, so the J call may be wrong. Germline assignment: CDR1 DFQATT and CDR2 SNEGSKA (reference sequence). The CDR3 extends over 15 amino acids. The CDR3 region has the DNA TGCAGTGCTAGAGAAACTAGCGGACCCAAACGCGAGCAGTACTTC. It translates to CSARETSGPKREQYF.

This clonotype was counted only a few times. The chain couples TRBV7-9 to TRBJ2-7; no definite D call. From germline, CDR1 is SEHNR and CDR2 FQNEAQ (reference sequence). The CDR3 totals 13 residues. V shed 5 bases and J shed 5 bases, with 13 bases lying between them. CDR3 sequence: CASSPASTDEQYF. CDR3 in DNA: TGTGCCAGCAGCCCCGCTAGTACGGACGAGCAGTACTTC.

This clonotype was recorded many times. The chain carries TRBV29-1 and TRBJ1-2; D ambiguous. In germline, CDR1 is SQVTM, CDR2 ANQGSEA. Trimming shortened V by 0 bases and J by 7 bases, and 9 bases separated the two germline ends. This CDR3 contains 12 residues. CDR3 nucleotide sequence: TGCAGCGTTGAAGAACCAGGCTTTGGCTACACCTTC. Protein product: CSVEEPGFGYTF.

The chain has TRBV20-1 and TRBJ1-1; D may be TRBD1 (6 bases). Germline V gives CDR1 DFQATT, CDR2 SNEGSKA (reference sequence). CDR3 length: 15 amino acids. Trimming stripped 0 bases from V and 0 bases from J, with 11 bases between. The CDR3 DNA sequence: TGCAGTGCTAGAGATGAGTCAGGGGTGAACACTGAAGCTTTCTTT. Encoded protein: CSARDESGVNTEAFF.

This clonotype was counted a few times. The chain combines TRBV14 with TRBJ2-4; D gene uncertain. The germline CDR1 and CDR2 sequences are SGHDN and FVKESK. V lost 1 base to trimming and J lost 0 bases, with 7 bases between them. The CDR3 is 15 amino acids. This CDR3 is CASSQAQLAKNIQYF. In DNA, the CDR3 is TGTGCCAGCAGCCAAGCGCAGCTAGCCAAAAACATTCAGTACTTC.

V usage is TRBV5-8 and J usage is TRBJ2-5; perhaps TRBD2 as D (5 bases). The J call may be wrong; the DNA end is better matched by TRBJ2-7. Germline V lookup: CDR1 SGHTS, CDR2 YDEGEE. This CDR3 region has 12 residues. The CDR3 spells CASSRGSHEQYF. CDR3 coding DNA: TGTGCCAGCAGCCGGGGTTCCCACGAGCAGTACTTC.